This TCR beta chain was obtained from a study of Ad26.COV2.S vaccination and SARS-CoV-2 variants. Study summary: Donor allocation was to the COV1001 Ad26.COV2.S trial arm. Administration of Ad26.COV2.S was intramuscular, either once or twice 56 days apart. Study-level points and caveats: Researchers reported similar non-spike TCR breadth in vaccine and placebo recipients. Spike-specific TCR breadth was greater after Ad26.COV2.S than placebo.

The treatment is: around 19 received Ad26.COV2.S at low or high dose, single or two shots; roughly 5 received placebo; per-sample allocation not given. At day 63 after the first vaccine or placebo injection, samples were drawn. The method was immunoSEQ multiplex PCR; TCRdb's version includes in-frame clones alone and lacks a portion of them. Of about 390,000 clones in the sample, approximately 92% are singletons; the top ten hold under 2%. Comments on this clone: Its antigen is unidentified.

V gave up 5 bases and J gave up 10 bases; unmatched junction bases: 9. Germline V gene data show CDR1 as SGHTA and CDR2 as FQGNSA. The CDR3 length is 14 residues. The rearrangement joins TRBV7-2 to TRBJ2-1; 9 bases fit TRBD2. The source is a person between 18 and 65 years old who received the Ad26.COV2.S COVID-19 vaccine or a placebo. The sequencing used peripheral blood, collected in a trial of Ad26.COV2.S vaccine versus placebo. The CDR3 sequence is CASSPAGTSSEQFF. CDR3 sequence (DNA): TGTGCCAGCAGCCCGGCCGGGACTAGCAGCGAGCAGTTCTTC.